This T cell receptor beta chain was retrieved from a study of CXCR3-negative and CXCR3-positive naive CD8 T cells. Whole-study findings and limits: TRB CDR3s were more hydrophobic in CXCR3-positive than in CXCR3-negative naive cells.

UMI labels and 5' RACE were used to prepare the TRB cDNA libraries. TCRdb reprocessed the 5' RACE reads and keeps a single row for each CDR3 protein, giving no DNA. This sample's clone table lists 150,000 to 160,000 distinct CDR3 sequences. CDR1 is SGHRS, CDR2 YFSETQ, per germline. The CDR3 loop spans 14 amino acids. A note on this clonotype: Its antigen is as yet unknown.

The rearrangement joins TRBV5-1 to TRBJ2-7; TCRdb returns TRBD2, unconfirmable since there is no DNA. The sequenced sample was naive CXCR3+ CD8+ T cells from blood. The subset: CD45RO-CCR7+CD27+CD95- naive CD8+ T cells expressing CXCR3 (TNR3+). This sequence was found in a human donor in good health. Some clones in this sample may be carry-over from other donors' samples. CDR3 region: CASSLASGNYEQYF.